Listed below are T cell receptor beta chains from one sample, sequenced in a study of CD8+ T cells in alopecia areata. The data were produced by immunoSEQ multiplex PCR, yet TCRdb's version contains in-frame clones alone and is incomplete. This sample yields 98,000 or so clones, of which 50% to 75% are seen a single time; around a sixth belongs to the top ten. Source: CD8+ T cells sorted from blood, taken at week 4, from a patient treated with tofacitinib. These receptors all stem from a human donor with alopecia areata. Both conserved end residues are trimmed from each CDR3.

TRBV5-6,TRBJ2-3,ASSEGPLSGTDTQY
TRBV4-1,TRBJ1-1,ASSNRGPLNTEAF
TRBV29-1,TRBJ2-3,SVELQGRKTDTQY
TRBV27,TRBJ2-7,ASSSLAENYEQY
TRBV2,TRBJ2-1,ASSAGLASVSSYNEQF
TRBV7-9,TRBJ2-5,ASRPPLSETQY
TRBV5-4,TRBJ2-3,ASSDRSYTDTQY
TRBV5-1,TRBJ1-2,ASSPNLGSSGYT
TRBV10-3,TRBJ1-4,AIRANEKLF
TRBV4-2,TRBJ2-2,ASSQVAGDNTGELF
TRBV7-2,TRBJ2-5,ASTLGGRETQY
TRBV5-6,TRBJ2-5,ASSLAASSGETQY
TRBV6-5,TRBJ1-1,ASNRDQRNTEAF
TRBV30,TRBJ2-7,AWSGGGAYEQY
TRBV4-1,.,ASSQRESSYEQY
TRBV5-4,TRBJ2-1,ASSLILLAGVNEQF
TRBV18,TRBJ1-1,ASSPEPRGILTEAF
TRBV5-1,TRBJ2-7,ASSLFAGVSYEQY
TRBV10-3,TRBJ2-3,AISDGTDTDTQY
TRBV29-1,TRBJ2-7,SVTGQGASYEQY
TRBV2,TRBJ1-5,ASTWAFNQPQH
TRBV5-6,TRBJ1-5,ASSLAPPASNQPQH
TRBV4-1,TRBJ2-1,ASSQEPTGIYNEQF
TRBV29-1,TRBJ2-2,SVELENTGELF
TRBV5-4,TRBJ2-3,ASSGSAGRYTDTQY
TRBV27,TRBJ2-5,ASSSGLADQETQY
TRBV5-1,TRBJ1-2,ASSLGTAGYT
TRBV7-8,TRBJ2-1,ASSNSRGWNNEQF
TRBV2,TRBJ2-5,ASRDIERSFAEETQY
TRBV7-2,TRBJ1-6,ASTMLRQSSYNSPLH
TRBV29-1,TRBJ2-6,SVEEQVSGANVLT
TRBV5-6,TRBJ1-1,ASSLVSGNTEAF
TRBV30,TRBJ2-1,AWSVGTSGTEEQF
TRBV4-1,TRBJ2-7,ASSQRLAGESYEQY
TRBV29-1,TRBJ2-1,SVNPGSEQF
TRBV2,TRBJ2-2,ASSEEAGGDTGELF
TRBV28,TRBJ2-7,ASSPSQTGDSYEQY
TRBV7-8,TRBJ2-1,ASSLVEYNEQF
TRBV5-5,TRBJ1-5,ASSGRGLHQPQH
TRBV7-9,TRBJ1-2,ASSLDQTGRVFGYT
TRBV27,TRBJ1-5,ASSPGQTNQPQH
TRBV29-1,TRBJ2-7,SVVGTSSYEQY
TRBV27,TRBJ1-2,ASSPAGTLWGYT
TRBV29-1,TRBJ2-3,SVAKTSTDTQY
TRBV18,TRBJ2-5,ASSLPQETQY
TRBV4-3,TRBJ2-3,ASSQDIFRPDTDTQY
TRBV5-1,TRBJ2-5,ASSGSGTSSSETQY
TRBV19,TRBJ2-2,ASSRDPNTGELF
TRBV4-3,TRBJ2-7,ASSQGVTGFYEQY
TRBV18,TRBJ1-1,ASSPAGPMNTEAF
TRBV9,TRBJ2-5,ASSVGTTGDRETQY
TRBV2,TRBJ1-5,ASSRGQEYSNQPQH
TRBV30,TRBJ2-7,AWSTGTGGSEQY
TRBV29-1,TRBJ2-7,SVEDGRGYEQY
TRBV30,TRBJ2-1,AWSVGGTDYNEQF